This note documents a single TCR beta chain sequence. From germline, CDR1 is SGHTA and CDR2 FQGNSA. This CDR3 has 14 amino acids. Each CDR3 protein gets one entry in TCRdb, which reprocessed the 5' RACE reads and gives no DNA. Seen in this sample are 300,000 or so distinct CDR3 sequences; the ten most common clones hold 4% to 5%. This sample stems from a study of T cells expressing NK-cell markers. On the study more broadly: Each TCR beta repertoire originated in sorted T cells that were CD3+CD56+NKG2C+, CD3+CD56+NKG2C- or CD3+CD56-NKG2C+.

This sequence was found in a woman between 18 and 70 years old in good health. This chain uses TRBV7-2 with TRBJ2-4; TCRdb gives TRBD1 as the D gene, but with no DNA this cannot be confirmed. What was sequenced was blood T cells: a sorted CD56 or NKG2C T cell subset, CD4+ or CD8+ T cells, or bulk PBMC T cells (not recorded which). CDR3 loop: CASSLEGQVLFQYF.